The 18 T cell receptor beta chains given below trace back to one sample, sequenced in a study of blood T cell repertoires in COVID-19. Data came from immunoSEQ multiplex PCR; TCRdb stores just in-frame clones and leaves some out. In the table there are some 180,000 clones, roughly 84% of which are singletons. The specimen sequenced was peripheral blood. Receptors were obtained from a man aged 50 to 60 with COVID-19, enrolled during active disease.

Regarding this clone: The sample holds other DNA sequences that translate to the same CDR3. The chain recombines TRBV5-1 with TRBJ2-7; possible D gene TRBD1, 5 bases. The V gene's germline CDR1 is SGHRS and CDR2 YFSETQ. The V and J ends lost 1 base and 4 bases respectively, with 9 bases between them. The CDR3 is 13 amino acids. CDR3 in DNA: TGCGCCAGCAGCTTGCAGGGTGATTACGAGCAGTACTTC. Translating it yields CASSLQGDYEQYF.

V gene TRBV10-3 combines with J gene TRBJ1-2; TRBD1 agrees at 8 bases. Germline CDR1 ENHRY, CDR2 SYGVKD. This CDR3 has 13 residues. After removal of 6 bases from V and 2 bases from J, the junction contained 2 bases not matched to a gene. CDR3 residues: CAIRGTGNYGYTF. Here the CDR3 DNA reads TGTGCCATCAGAGGGACAGGCAACTATGGCTACACCTTC.

This rearrangement joins TRBV3-1 (or the pseudogene TRBV3-2) to TRBJ2-2, with D tentatively TRBD1 (5 bases). CDR1 LGHDT and CDR2 YNNKEL come from the germline V gene (reference sequence). The V end was cut by 1 base, the J end by 5 bases, with 11 bases between. The CDR3 length is 15 residues. The CDR3 is CASSQARVVTGELFF. For the CDR3, the DNA is TGTGCCAGCAGCCAAGCCAGGGTTGTAACCGGGGAGCTGTTTTTT.

J is TRBJ1-6 and V is TRBV7-2, with 10 bases matching TRBD1. The germline CDR1 and CDR2 sequences are SGHTA and FQGNSA. The CDR3 contains 17 residues. Germline trimming cut 4 bases from V and 10 bases from J; bases unmatched to any gene: 13. The CDR3: CASSSSRQGAASSPLHF. In DNA, the CDR3 is TGTGCCAGCAGCTCCTCTAGACAGGGGGCGGCGAGCTCACCCCTCCACTTT.

The rearrangement links TRBV3-1 (or the pseudogene TRBV3-2) to TRBJ2-7; possibly TRBD1 for D (5 bases). Per the germline V gene, CDR1 is LGHDT and CDR2 is YNNKEL (reference sequence). Trimming stripped 3 bases from V and 0 bases from J, with 9 bases between. This CDR3 is 14 amino acids long. CDR3 protein: CASSQQGNSYEQYF. In DNA form, the CDR3 reads TGTGCCAGCAGCCAGCAGGGAAACTCCTACGAGCAGTACTTC.

A remark on this clone: In this CDR3 the conserved last residue, phenylalanine or tryptophan, is missing, so a read error is likely. The chain links TRBV6-5 to TRBJ1-2; D unclear. Trimming shortened V by 5 bases and J by 8 bases, and 18 bases separated the two germline ends. Germline V lookup: CDR1 MNHEY, CDR2 SVGAGI. The length of the CDR3 is 14 residues. The CDR3 here is CASSNPNESGGYTL. The CDR3 region has the DNA TGTGCCAGCAGTAACCCGAATGAAAGCGGGGGCTACACCCTC.

The CDR3 loop is CASSYIQRTKNSPLHF. DNA of the CDR3: TGTGCCAGCAGTTATATTCAGCGCACTAAGAATTCACCCCTCCACTTT. The V gene is TRBV6-5, the J gene TRBJ1-6; D unresolved. Deletions cut 3 bases from V and 7 bases from J, with 16 bases between. Germline V lookup: CDR1 MNHEY, CDR2 SVGAGI. The CDR3 length is 16 residues.

The CDR3: CASTKTGVNTEAFF. CDR3 sequence (DNA): TGCGCCAGCACAAAGACAGGGGTAAACACTGAAGCTTTCTTT. This chain joins TRBV10-2 and TRBJ1-1, with 8 bases matching TRBD1. The V gene end was trimmed by 7 bases and the J gene end by 2 bases; junction bases not matched to a gene: 6. CDR3 size: 14 residues. Germline loops: CDR1 WSHSY, CDR2 SAAADI.

The rearrangement links TRBV7-9 to TRBJ1-2, with 7 bases aligning to TRBD1. The CDR3 has 16 amino acids. The V segment lost 0 bases and the J segment 4 bases; nucleotides outside the gene matches: 8. Germline V gene sequence: CDR1 SEHNR, CDR2 FQNEAQ (reference sequence). In nucleotides, the CDR3 is TGTGCCAGCAGCTTAGCCGGACAGGAGATGCCCTATGGCTACACCTTC. It yields the protein CASSLAGQEMPYGYTF.

V and J are TRBV7-9 and TRBJ2-5, with TRBD2 as a possible D gene (5 bases). CDR1 is SEHNR, CDR2 FQNEAQ, per germline (reference sequence). The V end lost 1 base, the J end lost 5 bases, and 8 bases lay between the germline ends. The CDR3 covers 13 residues. The CDR3 region has the DNA TGTGCCAGCAGCTTAGGATCGGGGGAGACCCAGTACTTC. Its translation: CASSLGSGETQYF.

This chain links TRBV6-1 with TRBJ2-5; no clear D gene. Trimming took off 3 bases at V and 5 bases at J, with 13 bases between the two ends. The CDR3 consists of 14 residues. CDR1 and CDR2 from the germline V gene are MNHNS and SASEGT. In DNA, the CDR3 is TGTGCCAGCAGTGAGGGTCTAGGTTACGAGACCCAGTACTTC. Protein: CASSEGLGYETQYF.

The chain carries TRBV24-1 and TRBJ2-3, with TRBD2 matching over 8 bases. The V and J ends lost 4 bases and 5 bases, in that order; junction bases with no gene match: 10. The V gene's germline CDR1 is KGHDR and CDR2 SFDVKD. CDR3 length: 16 residues. CDR3 DNA sequence: TGTGCCACCAGTGACACCAGCGGGAGCGCAGAAGATACGCAGTATTTT. Encoded protein: CATSDTSGSAEDTQYF.

The V call is TRBV7-6, the J call TRBJ2-3; TRBD2 is a possible D gene (6 bases). The V gene lost 5 bases and the J gene lost 0 bases, with 12 bases spanning the gap. The CDR3 spans 15 residues. Germline V lookup: CDR1 SGHVS, CDR2 FNYEAQ. The CDR3 nucleotides are TGTGCCAGCAGCCCATATAGCGGAAGCACAGATACGCAGTATTTT. This sequence encodes CASSPYSGSTDTQYF.

This clone was seen only a few times. The genes are TRBV19 and TRBJ1-2, with D unclear. The CDR3 length is 17 residues. V lost 4 bases to trimming and J lost 4 bases, with 22 bases between them. Per the germline V gene, CDR1 is LNHDA and CDR2 is SQIVND (reference sequence). The CDR3 spells CASSTTNHLGDGYGYTF. The CDR3 DNA sequence: TGTGCCAGTAGTACCACAAACCACCTGGGCGACGGCTATGGCTACACCTTC.

This chain joins TRBV4-2 and TRBJ1-2; maybe TRBD1 (6 bases). Per the germline V gene, CDR1 is LGHNA and CDR2 is YNFKEQ. This CDR3 region has 18 residues. Trimming shortened V by 0 bases and J by 6 bases, and 23 bases separated the two germline ends. The CDR3 loop reads CASSQDGIPDRSTDGYTF. The CDR3 DNA reads as TGTGCCAGCAGCCAAGATGGAATCCCAGACAGGTCGACGGATGGCTACACCTTC.

J is TRBJ2-7 and V is TRBV27, with D maybe TRBD2 (5 bases). The CDR3 consists of 15 residues. V lost 5 bases to trimming and J lost 0 bases, with 14 bases between them. Germline values: CDR1 MNHEY, CDR2 SMNVEV (reference sequence). The CDR3 sequence is CASSRDSGSSYEQYF. CDR3 coding DNA: TGTGCCAGCAGTCGGGATTCGGGGAGCTCCTACGAGCAGTACTTC.

The CDR3 nucleotides are TGCGCCAGCAGTGATTCTCCGGGACTTTCAAGCGGCGAGCAGTACTTC. Protein sequence: CASSDSPGLSSGEQYF. This chain joins TRBV10-1 and TRBJ2-7, with D maybe TRBD2 (6 bases). Trimming cost V 3 bases and J 6 bases, with 21 bases left between them. This CDR3 spans 16 amino acids. Germline assignment: CDR1 WNHNN and CDR2 SYGVQD (reference sequence).

This rearrangement joins TRBV4-1 to TRBJ1-6; D is uncertain. There are 16 residues in the CDR3. Germline V CDR1 and CDR2: MGHRA, YSYEKL. Trimming took 1 base from V and 3 from J, leaving 10 bases between them. For the CDR3, the DNA is TGCGCCAGCAGCCAAGGGCCAAGCGGCTATAATTCACCCCTCCACTTT. Translation gives CASSQGPSGYNSPLHF.